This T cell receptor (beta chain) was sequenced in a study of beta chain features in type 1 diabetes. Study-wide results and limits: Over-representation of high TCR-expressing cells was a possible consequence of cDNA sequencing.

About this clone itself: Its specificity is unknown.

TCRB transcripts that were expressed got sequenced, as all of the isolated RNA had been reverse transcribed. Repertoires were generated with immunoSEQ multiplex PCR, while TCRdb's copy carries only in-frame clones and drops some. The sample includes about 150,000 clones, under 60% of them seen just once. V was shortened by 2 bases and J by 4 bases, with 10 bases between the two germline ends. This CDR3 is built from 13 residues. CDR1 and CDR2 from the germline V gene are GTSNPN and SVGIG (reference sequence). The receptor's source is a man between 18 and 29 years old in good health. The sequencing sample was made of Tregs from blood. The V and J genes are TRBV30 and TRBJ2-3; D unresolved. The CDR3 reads CAWSTGSPDTQYF. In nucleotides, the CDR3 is TGTGCCTGGAGTACGGGTTCGCCAGATACGCAGTATTTT.